Following are 21 T cell receptor beta chains from one sample sequenced in a study of blood T cell repertoires in COVID-19 (dated by TCRdb to the early 2020s). The protocol used for the library was the immunoSEQ multiplex PCR assay. TCRdb's version of the immuneACCESS table is confined to in-frame rearrangements and falls short of the full clone set. An unresolved V gene accounts for under half of the shortfall where checked; the remainder is of unknown origin. The sample records more than 95,000 clones, around nine tenths of which are singletons. The ten biggest clones cover around 2.1% of the sample. Specimen: peripheral blood. All receptors derive from a man aged 45-65 years with COVID-19, enrolled during active disease.

The J gene is TRBJ1-1, the V gene TRBV6-2 or TRBV6-3; D ambiguous. Deletions cut 2 bases from V and 1 base from J, with 8 bases between. The germline V gene has CDR1 MNHEY and CDR2 SVGEGT. This CDR3 comprises 14 residues. The CDR3 reads CASSYLGENTEAFF. The CDR3 DNA follows: TGTGCCAGCAGTTACCTCGGAGAGAACACTGAAGCTTTCTTT.

The chain recombines TRBV6-5 with TRBJ2-3; TRBD2 aligns across 9 bases. From germline, CDR1 is MNHEY and CDR2 SVGAGI. CDR3 length: 14 amino acids. After removal of 4 bases from V and 4 bases from J, the junction contained 3 bases not matched to a gene. DNA for the CDR3: TGTGCCAGCAGTTTAGCGGGAGCCCCAGATACGCAGTATTTT. Protein product: CASSLAGAPDTQYF.

V is TRBV29-1 and J is TRBJ1-4; 8 bases map to TRBD1. Looked up from germline, CDR1 is SQVTM and CDR2 is ANQGSEA. CDR3 length: 13 residues. The junction had 4 bases not matched to a gene; V was cut back by 7 bases and J by 3 bases. The CDR3 sequence is CSALTGANEKLFF. The CDR3 region has the DNA TGCAGCGCCCTGACAGGGGCTAATGAAAAACTGTTTTTT. Filled out from reference TRBV29-1 and TRBJ1-4, the complete variable domain reads SAVISQKPSRDICQRGTSLTIQCQVDSQVTMMFWYRQQPGQSLTLIATANQGSEATYESGFVIDKFPISRPNLTFSTLTVSNMSPEDSSIYLCSALTGANEKLFFGSGTQLSVL.

This clone was seen a single time. J is TRBJ2-7 and V is TRBV4-2, with 8 positions matching TRBD2. The CDR3 is 16 residues long. Germline trimming cut 4 bases from V and 0 bases from J; bases unmatched to any gene: 8. Germline V gene lookup returns CDR1 LGHNA and CDR2 YNFKEQ. For the CDR3, the DNA is TGTGCCAGCAGCCGAGTTATAGCGGGGAGCTCCTACGAGCAGTACTTC. Its protein is CASSRVIAGSSYEQYF.

This sequence joins TRBV19 and TRBJ2-2; TRBD2 aligns across 9 bases. Losses at the gene ends were 6 bases for V and 7 bases for J; bases not matched to a gene: 6. This CDR3 contains 14 residues. Looked up from germline, CDR1 is LNHDA and CDR2 is SQIVND (reference sequence). The CDR3 loop reads CASRRSGSDGELFF. Written as DNA, the CDR3 is TGTGCCAGTAGGCGTAGCGGGAGCGACGGGGAGCTGTTTTTT.

This clone was counted a single time. This rearrangement joins TRBV5-4 to TRBJ1-1; D is undetermined. Trimming left V 1 base short and J 2 bases short, with 9 bases between. The CDR3 is made up of 14 amino acids. Germline V lookup: CDR1 SGHNT, CDR2 YYREEE (reference sequence). CDR3 protein: CASSLSQTNTEAFF. For the CDR3, the DNA is TGTGCCAGCAGCTTGAGCCAGACAAACACTGAAGCTTTCTTT.

This clone came up once. This chain links TRBV19 with TRBJ2-1; 7 bases map to TRBD2. J gave up 7 bases and V 5 bases, and 11 bases lay outside the gene matches. CDR1 and CDR2 (germline): LNHDA, SQIVND (reference sequence). The length of the CDR3 is 15 residues. The CDR3 region has the DNA TGTGCCAGTAGTTCAACGACTAGCCTTTGGAATGAGCAGTTCTTC. As protein: CASSSTTSLWNEQFF.

The V gene is TRBV9, the J gene TRBJ2-2; 10 bases agree with TRBD1. In germline, CDR1 is SGDLS, CDR2 YYNGEE. The CDR3 loop spans 16 amino acids. V gave up 4 bases and J gave up 6 bases; unmatched junction bases: 9. As DNA, the CDR3 is TGTGCCAGCAGCCTCCCAGACAGGGGGCGATCCGGGGAGCTGTTTTTT. It translates to CASSLPDRGRSGELFF.

V gene TRBV11-2 combines with J gene TRBJ2-2; D is ambiguous. V shed 5 bases and J shed 1 base, with 8 bases lying between them. The CDR3 length is 14 residues. The germline CDR1 and CDR2 sequences are SGHAT and FQNNGV. The CDR3: CASSLTVNTGELFF. CDR3 sequence (DNA): TGTGCCAGCAGCCTAACAGTGAACACCGGGGAGCTGTTTTTT.

The chain couples TRBV5-1 to TRBJ2-7; D unresolved. V was clipped by 4 bases and J by 5 bases, with 16 bases between them. The CDR3 is made up of 14 amino acids. Germline CDR1 SGHRS, CDR2 YFSETQ. CDR3 nucleotide sequence: TGCGCCAGCAGCGAGAGGCACCGATTCCACGAGCAGTACTTC. This sequence encodes CASSERHRFHEQYF.

The V and J genes are TRBV5-4 and TRBJ1-1, with TRBD1 matching 7 bases. This CDR3 contains 15 residues. CDR1 and CDR2 from the germline V gene are SGHNT and YYREEE (reference sequence). The V segment lost 1 base and the J segment 2 bases; nucleotides outside the gene matches: 5. DNA of the CDR3: TGTGCCAGCAGCTTGCCCCGGGACAGTAACACTGAAGCTTTCTTT. Translation: CASSLPRDSNTEAFF. Looking up the rest from reference TRBV5-4 and TRBJ1-1 gives the full variable domain: ETGVTQSPTHLIKTRGQQVTLRCSSQSGHNTVSWYQQALGQGPQFIFQYYREEENGRGNFPPRFSGLQFPNYSSELNVNALELDDSALYLCASSLPRDSNTEAFFGQGTRLTVV.

This chain links TRBV20-1 with TRBJ2-7; weak D call: TRBD1 (5 bases). Germline CDR1 reads DFQATT; CDR2 reads SNEGSKA (reference sequence). Trimming shortened V by 5 bases and J by 2 bases, and 7 bases separated the two germline ends. This CDR3 contains 11 residues. The CDR3 reads CSAPGTYEQYF. The CDR3 DNA follows: TGCAGTGCTCCAGGGACCTACGAGCAGTACTTC.

This chain links TRBV7-6 with TRBJ2-3; 7 positions agree with TRBD2. Germline values: CDR1 SGHVS, CDR2 FNYEAQ. This CDR3 contains 17 residues. Trimming at V came to 1 base and at J to 3 bases, leaving 10 bases not matched to a gene. The DNA for the CDR3 is TGTGCCAGCAGCTTAGGTCCCTCTGGCGGGAGAACAGATACGCAGTATTTT. Amino acid sequence: CASSLGPSGGRTDTQYF.

The chain is built from TRBV13 and TRBJ1-1, with 8 bases that match TRBD1. Germline CDR1 reads PRHDT; CDR2 reads FYEKMQ (reference sequence). V shed 4 bases and J 7 bases; nucleotides not matched to a gene: 2. This CDR3 has 12 amino acids. The CDR3 spells CASSSQGGEAFF. In DNA form, the CDR3 reads TGTGCCAGCAGCTCACAGGGGGGTGAAGCTTTCTTT.

V gene TRBV28 combines with J gene TRBJ2-7; TRBD1 matches at 10 bases. CDR1 MDHEN and CDR2 SYDVKM come from the germline V gene. With 5 bases clipped from V and 3 bases from J, the junction kept 7 bases outside the gene matches. This CDR3 comprises 15 residues. The CDR3 reads CASSPPGTGDYEQYF. The CDR3 coding sequence is TGTGCCAGCAGTCCCCCGGGGACAGGGGACTACGAGCAGTACTTC.

The chain is built from TRBV5-4 and TRBJ2-5; tentatively, D is TRBD1 (5 bases). Germline V CDR1 and CDR2: SGHNT, YYREEE (reference sequence). V dropped 4 bases and J dropped 1 base, with 11 bases sitting between them. The CDR3 loop spans 14 amino acids. CDR3 in amino acids: CASSPQGGQETQYF. Written as DNA, the CDR3 is TGTGCCAGCAGCCCCCAGGGTGGCCAAGAGACCCAGTACTTC.

This clone was picked up one time. The rearrangement uses TRBV29-1 and TRBJ2-5, with 7 positions matching TRBD1. Germline loops: CDR1 SQVTM, CDR2 ANQGSEA. There are 14 residues in the CDR3. Unmatched junction bases numbered 15, after V lost 8 bases and J lost 6 bases. Here the CDR3 DNA reads TGCAGCCTAAGGACAGGCGAGTTGACTCAGACCCAGTACTTC. The encoded protein is CSLRTGELTQTQYF. The full variable domain, rest sourced from reference TRBV29-1 and TRBJ2-5, is SAVISQKPSRDICQRGTSLTIQCQVDSQVTMMFWYRQQPGQSLTLIATANQGSEATYESGFVIDKFPISRPNLTFSTLTVSNMSPEDSSIYLCSLRTGELTQTQYFGPGTRLLVL.

This chain connects TRBV9 to TRBJ1-1; unclear D gene. This CDR3 has 13 residues. The ends were cut back, 4 bases at V and 5 bases at J, with 12 bases in the middle. Germline loops: CDR1 SGDLS, CDR2 YYNGEE. DNA of the CDR3: TGTGCCAGCAGCCACCGTCTCGGGACTGAAGCTTTCTTT. It yields the protein CASSHRLGTEAFF.

The CDR3, as DNA: TGTGCCAGCAGTTTCCCCCCGACAGGGGTCTCCTACGAGCAGTACTTC. It is translated as CASSFPPTGVSYEQYF. This sequence joins TRBV6-2 or TRBV6-3 and TRBJ2-7; 8 nucleotides align to TRBD1. With V trimmed by 4 bases and J by 0 bases, 8 bases remained unmatched. CDR1 MNHEY and CDR2 SVGEGT come from the germline V gene. CDR3 length equals 16 residues.

This chain uses TRBV23-1 with TRBJ2-7; D perhaps matches TRBD2 (5 bases). TRBV23-1 is an open reading frame whose function is uncertain. The germline V and J ends were trimmed by 8 bases and 3 bases, with 26 bases remaining between them. The CDR3 contains 17 residues. For the CDR3, the DNA is TGCGCCAGCTCCCGAGCGGCGGAGACCCAAAGCTACTACGAGCAGTACGTC. Translating gives CASSRAAETQSYYEQYV.

The rearrangement joins TRBV11-3 to TRBJ2-7; 11 bases line up with TRBD2. This CDR3 has 18 amino acids. From germline, CDR1 is SGHNT and CDR2 YENEEA. This CDR3 reads CASSLDGLAGNEGLEQYV. The CDR3 DNA reads TGTGCCAGCAGCCTAGACGGACTAGCGGGCAATGAGGGTCTCGAGCAGTACGTC.